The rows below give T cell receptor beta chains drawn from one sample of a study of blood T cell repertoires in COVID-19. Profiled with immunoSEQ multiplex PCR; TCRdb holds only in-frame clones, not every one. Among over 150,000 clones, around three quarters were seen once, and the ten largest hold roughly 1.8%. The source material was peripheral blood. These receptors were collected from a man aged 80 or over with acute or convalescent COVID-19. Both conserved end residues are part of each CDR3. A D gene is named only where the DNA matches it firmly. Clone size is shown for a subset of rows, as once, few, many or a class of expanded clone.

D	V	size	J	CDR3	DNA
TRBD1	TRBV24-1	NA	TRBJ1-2	CATSDWGTGFGYTF	TGTGCCACCAGTGATTGGGGGACAGGGTTTGGCTACACCTTC
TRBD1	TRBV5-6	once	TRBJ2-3	CASSLNLGRGWSDTQYF	TGTGCCAGCAGCTTGAATTTAGGCAGGGGGTGGTCAGATACGCAGTATTTT
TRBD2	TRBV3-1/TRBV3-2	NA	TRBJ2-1	CASSHRGGANEQFF	TGTGCCAGCAGCCATCGCGGGGGGGCCAATGAGCAGTTCTTC
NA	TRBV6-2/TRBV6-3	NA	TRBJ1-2	CASSFRSPGQRNTF	TGTGCCAGCAGTTTCCGTTCTCCCGGACAACGGAACACCTTC
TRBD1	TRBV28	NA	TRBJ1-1	CASSIPGGRAFF	TGTGCCAGCAGTATTCCAGGGGGAAGAGCTTTCTTT
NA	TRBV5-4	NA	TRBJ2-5	CASSPPTGGETQYF	TGTGCCAGCAGCCCTCCGACAGGCGGAGAGACCCAGTACTTC
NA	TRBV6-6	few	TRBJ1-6	CASSYGSGSRNSPLHF	TGTGCCAGCAGTTACGGGTCAGGCTCAAGGAATTCACCCCTCCACTTT
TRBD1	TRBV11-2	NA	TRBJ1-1	CASSSGGWMNTEAFF	TGTGCCAGCAGCTCAGGGGGCTGGATGAACACTGAAGCTTTCTTT
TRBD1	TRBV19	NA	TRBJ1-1	CASSLTDRGRSGTEAFF	TGTGCCAGTAGTTTGACCGACAGGGGACGATCGGGTACTGAAGCTTTCTTT
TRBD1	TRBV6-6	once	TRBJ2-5	CASGPRDSGHF	TGTGCCAGCGGACCCCGGGACAGTGGGCACTTC
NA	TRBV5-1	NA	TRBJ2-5	CASSLGASLEETQYF	TGCGCCAGCAGCTTGGGGGCTAGCTTAGAAGAGACCCAGTACTTC
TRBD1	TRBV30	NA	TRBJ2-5	CAWSPLQGALGETQYF	TGTGCCTGGAGTCCCTTACAGGGGGCTTTGGGAGAGACCCAGTACTTC
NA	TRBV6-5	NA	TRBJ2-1	CASSYSRRRLENEQFF	TGTGCCAGCAGTTACTCGAGACGGAGGCTGGAGAATGAGCAGTTCTTC
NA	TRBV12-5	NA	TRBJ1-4	CASGRTVSTNEKLFF	TGTGCTAGTGGCCGAACGGTTTCAACTAATGAAAAACTGTTTTTT
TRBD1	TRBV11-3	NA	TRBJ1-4	CASSQYRDRRNEKLFF	TGTGCCAGCAGCCAGTACCGGGACAGGCGTAATGAAAAACTGTTTTTT
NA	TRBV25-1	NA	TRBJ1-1	CASSSTEAFF	TGTGCCAGCAGTTCGACTGAAGCTTTCTTT
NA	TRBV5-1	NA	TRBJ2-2	CASSAQGTGELFF	TGCGCCAGCAGCGCCCAGGGGACCGGGGAGCTGTTTTTT
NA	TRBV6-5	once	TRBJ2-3	CASSYGAGTDTQYF	TGTGCCAGCAGTTACGGCGCAGGGACAGATACGCAGTATTTT
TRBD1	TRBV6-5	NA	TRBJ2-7	CASSFRTGPSEQYF	TGTGCCAGCAGTTTTAGGACAGGGCCCAGCGAGCAGTACTTC
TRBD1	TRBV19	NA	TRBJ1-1	CAIKPDRGMNTEAFF	TGTGCCATCAAGCCGGACAGGGGGATGAACACTGAAGCTTTCTTT
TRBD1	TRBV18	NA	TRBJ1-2	CASSPPSGTGGASGYTF	TGTGCCAGCTCACCACCTAGTGGGACAGGGGGCGCGTCGGGCTACACCTTC
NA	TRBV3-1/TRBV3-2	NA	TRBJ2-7	CASTRGLAYEQYF	TGTGCCAGCACGCGGGGTCTCGCCTACGAGCAGTACTTC
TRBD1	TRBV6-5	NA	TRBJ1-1	CASSYGTGWRTEAFF	TGTGCCAGCAGTTACGGGACAGGGTGGAGGACTGAAGCTTTCTTT
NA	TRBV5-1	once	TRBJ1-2	CASSQGAGYGYTF	TGCGCCAGCAGTCAGGGTGCTGGCTATGGCTACACCTTC
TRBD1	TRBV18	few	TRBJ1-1	CASSPMDRGALVLNTEAFF	TGTGCCAGCTCACCTATGGACAGGGGGGCATTAGTTTTAAACACTGAAGCTTTCTTT
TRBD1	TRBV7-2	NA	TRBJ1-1	CASSLPPTGYTEAFF	TGTGCCAGCAGCTTACCGCCGACAGGGTACACTGAAGCTTTCTTT
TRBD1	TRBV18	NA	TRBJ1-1	CASSPTGQGMNTEAFF	TGTGCCAGCTCACCCACAGGACAGGGGATGAACACTGAAGCTTTCTTT
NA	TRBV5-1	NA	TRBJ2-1	CASSLGAGGTYNEQFF	TGCGCCAGCAGCTTGGGTGCCGGGGGAACCTACAATGAGCAGTTCTTC
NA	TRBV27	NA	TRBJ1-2	CASSSYRDYGYTF	TGTGCCAGCAGTTCTTACAGGGACTATGGCTACACCTTC
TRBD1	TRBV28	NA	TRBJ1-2	CASSLSNPGQGRGYTF	TGTGCCAGCAGTCTATCGAATCCGGGACAGGGACGTGGCTACACCTTC
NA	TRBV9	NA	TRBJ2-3	CASSPLSGTQYF	TGTGCCAGCAGCCCCCTCTCCGGGACGCAGTATTTT
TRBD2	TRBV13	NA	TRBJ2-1	CASRERGAGYEQFF	TGTGCCAGCAGGGAGCGGGGGGCAGGCTATGAGCAGTTCTTC
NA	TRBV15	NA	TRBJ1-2	CATIRPGLNGYTF	TGTGCCACCATCCGTCCGGGGTTGAATGGCTACACCTTC
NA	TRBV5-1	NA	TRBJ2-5	CASSSSGGSVRETQYF	TGCGCCAGCAGCTCCTCTGGGGGCTCGGTTAGGGAGACCCAGTACTTC
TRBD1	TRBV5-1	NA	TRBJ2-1	CASIGGTGVRPDNEQFF	TGCGCCAGCATTGGGGGGACAGGGGTGCGTCCTGACAATGAGCAGTTCTTC
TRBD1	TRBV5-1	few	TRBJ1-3	CASSFGQGSGNTIYF	TGCGCCAGCAGCTTCGGACAGGGGTCTGGAAACACCATATATTTT
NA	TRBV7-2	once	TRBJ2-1	CASSLGQGANEQFF	TGTGCCAGCAGCTTAGGCCAAGGGGCTAATGAGCAGTTCTTC
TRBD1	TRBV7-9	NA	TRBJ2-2	CASSFDRVTTGELFF	TGTGCCAGCAGCTTCGACAGGGTAACGACCGGGGAGCTGTTTTTT
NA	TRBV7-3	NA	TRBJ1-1	CASSLGQQDTEAFF	TGTGCCAGCAGCTTGGGACAACAGGACACTGAAGCTTTCTTT
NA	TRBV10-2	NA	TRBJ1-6	CASSDERLWSPLHF	TGCGCCAGCAGTGACGAGCGTTTATGGTCACCCCTCCACTTT
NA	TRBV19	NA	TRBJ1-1	CASSLRTAMNTEAFF	TGTGCCAGTAGTCTCCGGACAGCCATGAACACTGAAGCTTTCTTT
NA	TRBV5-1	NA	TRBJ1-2	CASSTGTTQYGYTF	TGCGCCAGCAGCACCGGGACTACCCAATATGGCTACACCTTC
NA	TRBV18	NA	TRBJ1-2	CASSPRGHGYTF	TGTGCCAGCTCACCACGCGGGCATGGCTACACCTTC